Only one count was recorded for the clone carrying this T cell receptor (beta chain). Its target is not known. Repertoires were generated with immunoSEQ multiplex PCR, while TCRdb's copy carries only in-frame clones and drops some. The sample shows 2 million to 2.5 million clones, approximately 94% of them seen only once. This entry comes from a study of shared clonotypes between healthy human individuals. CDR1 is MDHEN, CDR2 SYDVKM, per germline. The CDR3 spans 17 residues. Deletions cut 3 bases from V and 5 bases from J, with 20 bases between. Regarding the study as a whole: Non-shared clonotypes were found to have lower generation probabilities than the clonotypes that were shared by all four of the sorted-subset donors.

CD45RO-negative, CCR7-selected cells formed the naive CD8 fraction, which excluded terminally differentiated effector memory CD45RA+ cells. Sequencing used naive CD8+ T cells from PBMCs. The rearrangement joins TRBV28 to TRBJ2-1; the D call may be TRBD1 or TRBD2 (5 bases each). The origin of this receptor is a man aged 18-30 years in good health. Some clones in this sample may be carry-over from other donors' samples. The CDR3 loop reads CASSFPPSGRKDNEQFF. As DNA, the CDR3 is TGTGCCAGCAGTTTCCCCCCTTCGGGGCGGAAGGACAATGAGCAGTTCTTC.